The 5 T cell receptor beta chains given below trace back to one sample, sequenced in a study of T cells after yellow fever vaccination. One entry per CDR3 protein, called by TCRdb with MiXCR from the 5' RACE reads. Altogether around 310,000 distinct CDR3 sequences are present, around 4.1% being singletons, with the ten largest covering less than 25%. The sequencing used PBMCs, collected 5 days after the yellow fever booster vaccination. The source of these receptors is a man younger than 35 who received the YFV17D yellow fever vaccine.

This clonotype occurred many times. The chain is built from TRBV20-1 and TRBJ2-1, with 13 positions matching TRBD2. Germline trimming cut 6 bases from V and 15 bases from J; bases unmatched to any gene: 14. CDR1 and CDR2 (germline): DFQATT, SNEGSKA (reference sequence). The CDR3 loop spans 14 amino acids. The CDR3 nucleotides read TGCAGTGCCTCCGGGACTAGCGGGGTCGTGGGACTGTTCTTC. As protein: CSASGTSGVVGLFF.

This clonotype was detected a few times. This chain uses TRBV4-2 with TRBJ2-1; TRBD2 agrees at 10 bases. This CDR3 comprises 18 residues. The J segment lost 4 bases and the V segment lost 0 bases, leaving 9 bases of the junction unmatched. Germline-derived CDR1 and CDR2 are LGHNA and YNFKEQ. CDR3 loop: CASSQDGLPAGGYNEQFF. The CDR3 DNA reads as TGTGCCAGCAGCCAAGACGGGCTGCCAGCGGGGGGGTACAATGAGCAGTTCTTC.

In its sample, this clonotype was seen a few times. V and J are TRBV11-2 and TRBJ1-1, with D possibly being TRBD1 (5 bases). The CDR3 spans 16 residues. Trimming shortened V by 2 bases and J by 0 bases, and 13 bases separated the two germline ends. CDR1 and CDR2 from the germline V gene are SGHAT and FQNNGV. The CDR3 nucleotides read TGTGCCAGCAGCTTACGGGGCGTTACCATGAACACTGAAGCTTTCTTT. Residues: CASSLRGVTMNTEAFF.

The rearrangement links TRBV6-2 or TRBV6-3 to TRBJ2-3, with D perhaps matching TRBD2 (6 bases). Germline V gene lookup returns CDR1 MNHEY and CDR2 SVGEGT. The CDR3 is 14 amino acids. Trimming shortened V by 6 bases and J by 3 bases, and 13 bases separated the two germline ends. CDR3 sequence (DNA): TGTGCCAGCAGACGACTAGTCGCTACAGATACGCAGTATTTT. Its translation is CASRRLVATDTQYF.

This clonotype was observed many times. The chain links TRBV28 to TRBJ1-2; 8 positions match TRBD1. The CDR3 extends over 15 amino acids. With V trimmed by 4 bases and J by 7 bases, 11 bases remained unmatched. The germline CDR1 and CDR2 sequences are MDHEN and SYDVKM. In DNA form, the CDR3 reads TGTGCCAGCAGTTCCCCAGGGGGCGGTGTTTTTGGCTACACCTTC. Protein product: CASSSPGGGVFGYTF.